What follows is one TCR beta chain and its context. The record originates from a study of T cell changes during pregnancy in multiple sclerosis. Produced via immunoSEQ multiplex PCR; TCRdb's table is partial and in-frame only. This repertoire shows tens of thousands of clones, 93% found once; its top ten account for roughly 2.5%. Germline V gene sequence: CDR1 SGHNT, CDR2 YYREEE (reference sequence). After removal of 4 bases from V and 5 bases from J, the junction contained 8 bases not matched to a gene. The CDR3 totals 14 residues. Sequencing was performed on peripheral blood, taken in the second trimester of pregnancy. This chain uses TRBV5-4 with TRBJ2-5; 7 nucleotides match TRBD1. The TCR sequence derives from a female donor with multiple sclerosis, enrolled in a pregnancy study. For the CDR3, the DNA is TGTGCCAGCAGCCCCGACAGGGTTAGGGAGACCCAGTACTTC. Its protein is CASSPDRVRETQYF.